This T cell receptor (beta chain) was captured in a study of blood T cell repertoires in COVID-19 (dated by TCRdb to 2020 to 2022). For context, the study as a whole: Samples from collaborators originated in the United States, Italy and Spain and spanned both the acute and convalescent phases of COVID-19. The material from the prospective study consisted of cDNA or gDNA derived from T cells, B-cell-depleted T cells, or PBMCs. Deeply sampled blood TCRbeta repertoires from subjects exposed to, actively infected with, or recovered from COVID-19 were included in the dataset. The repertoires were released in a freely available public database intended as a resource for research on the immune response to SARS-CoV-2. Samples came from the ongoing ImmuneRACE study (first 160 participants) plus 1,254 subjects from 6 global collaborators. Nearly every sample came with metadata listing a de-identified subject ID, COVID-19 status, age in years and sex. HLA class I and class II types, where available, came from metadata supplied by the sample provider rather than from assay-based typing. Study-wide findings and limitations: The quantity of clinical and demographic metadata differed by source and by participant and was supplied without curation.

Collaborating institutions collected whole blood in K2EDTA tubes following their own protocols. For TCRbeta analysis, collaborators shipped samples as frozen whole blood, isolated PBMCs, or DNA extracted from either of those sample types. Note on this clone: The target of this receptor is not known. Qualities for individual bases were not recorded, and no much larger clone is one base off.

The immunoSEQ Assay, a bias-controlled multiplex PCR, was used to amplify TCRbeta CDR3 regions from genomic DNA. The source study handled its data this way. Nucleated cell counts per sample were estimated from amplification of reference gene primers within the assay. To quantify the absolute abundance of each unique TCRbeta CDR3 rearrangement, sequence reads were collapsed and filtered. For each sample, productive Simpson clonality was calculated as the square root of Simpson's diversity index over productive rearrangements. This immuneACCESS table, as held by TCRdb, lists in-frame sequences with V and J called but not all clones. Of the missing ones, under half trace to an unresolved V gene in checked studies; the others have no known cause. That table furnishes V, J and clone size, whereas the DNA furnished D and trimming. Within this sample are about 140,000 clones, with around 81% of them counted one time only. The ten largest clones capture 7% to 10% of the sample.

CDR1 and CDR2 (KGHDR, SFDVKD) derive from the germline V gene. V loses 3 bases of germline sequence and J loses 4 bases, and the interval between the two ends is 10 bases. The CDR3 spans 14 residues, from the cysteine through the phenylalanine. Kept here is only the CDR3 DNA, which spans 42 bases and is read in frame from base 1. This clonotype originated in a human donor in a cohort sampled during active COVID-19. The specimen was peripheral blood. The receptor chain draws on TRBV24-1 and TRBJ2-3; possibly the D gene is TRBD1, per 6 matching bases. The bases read TGTGCCACCAGTGATCGCCACAGGGCAGATACGCAGTATTTT. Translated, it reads CATSDRHRADTQYF.